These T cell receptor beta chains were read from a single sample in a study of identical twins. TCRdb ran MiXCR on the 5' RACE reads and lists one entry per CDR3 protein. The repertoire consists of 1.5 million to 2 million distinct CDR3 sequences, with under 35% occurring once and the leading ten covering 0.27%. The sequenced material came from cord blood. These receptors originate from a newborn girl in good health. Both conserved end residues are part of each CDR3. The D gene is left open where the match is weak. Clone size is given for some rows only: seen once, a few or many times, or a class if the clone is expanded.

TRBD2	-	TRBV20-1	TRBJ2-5	CSAFPAGGETQYF	TGCAGTGCTTTCCCAGCGGGGGGAGAGACCCAGTACTTC
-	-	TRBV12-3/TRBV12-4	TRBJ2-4	CASRIWGPSKNIQYF	TGTGCCAGCAGGATATGGGGGCCCTCCAAAAACATTCAGTACTTC
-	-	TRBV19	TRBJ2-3	CASSLNVLADLADTQYF	TGTGCCAGTAGTTTAAATGTACTAGCCGACTTGGCAGATACGCAGTATTTT
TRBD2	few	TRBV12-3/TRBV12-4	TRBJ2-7	CASSTSGVTYEQYF	TGTGCCAGCAGTACTAGCGGGGTTACCTACGAGCAGTACTTC
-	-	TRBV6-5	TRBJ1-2	CASSYSPREQVYGYTF	TGTGCCAGCAGTTACTCGCCTCGGGAACAGGTCTATGGCTACACCTTC
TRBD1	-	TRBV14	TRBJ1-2	CASSQDRQGGFYGYTF	TGTGCCAGCAGCCAAGATCGGCAGGGGGGCTTCTATGGCTACACCTTC
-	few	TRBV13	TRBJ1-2	CASSLEQSAYGYTF	TGTGCCAGCAGCTTAGAGCAGTCTGCCTATGGCTACACCTTC
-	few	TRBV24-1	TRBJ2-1	CATSDWTDNEQFF	TGTGCCACCAGTGACTGGACTGACAATGAGCAGTTCTTC
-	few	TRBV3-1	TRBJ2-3	CASSKGQGRSQGHTQYF	TGTGCCAGCAGTAAAGGGCAGGGCCGGAGTCAGGGACATACGCAGTATTTT
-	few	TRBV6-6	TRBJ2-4	CASRPGQNIQYF	TGTGCCAGCAGACCGGGACAAAACATTCAGTACTTC
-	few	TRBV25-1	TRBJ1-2	CASSDPGRPVGYTF	TGTGCCAGCAGTGACCCCGGACGCCCGGTCGGCTACACCTTC
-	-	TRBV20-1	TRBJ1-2	CSASARVITSYGYTF	TGCAGTGCTAGCGCCAGGGTTATAACTAGCTATGGCTACACCTTC
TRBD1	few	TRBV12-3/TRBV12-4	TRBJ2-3	CASSLFQGATDTQYF	TGTGCCAGCAGTTTGTTTCAGGGGGCAACAGATACGCAGTATTTT
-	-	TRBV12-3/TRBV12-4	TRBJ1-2	CASSLPRQIGYGYTF	TGTGCCAGCAGTTTACCGCGACAGATTGGATATGGCTACACCTTC
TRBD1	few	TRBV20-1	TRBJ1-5	CSAGNRGSQPQHF	TGCAGTGCTGGGAACAGGGGGAGTCAGCCCCAGCATTTT
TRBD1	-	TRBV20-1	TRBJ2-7	CSARAGTGAVYEQYF	TGCAGTGCTAGAGCCGGGACAGGGGCCGTCTACGAGCAGTACTTC
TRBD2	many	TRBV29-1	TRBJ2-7	CSVEDQRGEQYF	TGCAGCGTTGAAGATCAGCGGGGCGAGCAGTACTTC
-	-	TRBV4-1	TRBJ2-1	CASSQQGLEQFF	TGCGCCAGCAGCCAACAGGGCCTTGAGCAGTTCTTC
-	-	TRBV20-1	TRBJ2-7	CSARGPADRQYEQYF	TGCAGTGCTAGAGGTCCCGCCGACAGGCAATACGAGCAGTACTTC
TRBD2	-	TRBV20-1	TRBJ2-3	CSASIRGGLDTQYF	TGCAGTGCTAGCATCCGGGGGGGCCTGGATACGCAGTATTTT
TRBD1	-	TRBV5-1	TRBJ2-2	CASSLWTGSTTGELFF	TGCGCCAGCAGCCTTTGGACAGGGTCAACCACCGGGGAGCTGTTTTTT
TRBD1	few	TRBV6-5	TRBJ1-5	CASRRGLGQPQHF	TGTGCCAGCAGGAGGGGGCTGGGACAGCCCCAGCATTTT
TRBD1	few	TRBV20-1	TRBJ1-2	CSARSGTGSGYTF	TGCAGTGCTAGGTCCGGGACAGGGAGTGGCTACACCTTC
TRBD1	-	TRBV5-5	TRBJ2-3	CASSLGPGTGYKDTQYF	TGTGCCAGCAGCTTGGGGCCCGGGACAGGGTATAAAGATACGCAGTATTTT
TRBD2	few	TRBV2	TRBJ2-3	CASKAGGGDTQYF	TGTGCCAGCAAGGCGGGAGGTGGAGATACGCAGTATTTT
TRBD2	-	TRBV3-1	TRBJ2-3	CASSQDYSGGTDTQYF	TGTGCCAGCAGCCAAGATTACAGCGGGGGGACAGATACGCAGTATTTT
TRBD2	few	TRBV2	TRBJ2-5	CASRPRRTSEETQYF	TGTGCCAGCAGACCAAGACGGACTAGCGAAGAGACCCAGTACTTC
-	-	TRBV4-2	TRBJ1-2	CASSLLGEANYGYTF	TGTGCCAGCAGCTTACTGGGGGAGGCTAACTATGGCTACACCTTC
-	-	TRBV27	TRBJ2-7	CASKGGVWGREQYF	TGTGCCAGCAAGGGGGGCGTCTGGGGTCGCGAGCAGTACTTC
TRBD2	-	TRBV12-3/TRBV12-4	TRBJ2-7	CASRRLAGGLEAQYF	TGTGCCAGCAGAAGACTAGCGGGGGGGCTGGAGGCCCAGTACTTC
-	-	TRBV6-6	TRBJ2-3	CASSPDDTQYF	TGTGCCAGCAGCCCCGACGATACGCAGTATTTT
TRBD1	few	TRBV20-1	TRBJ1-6	CSARDRQGFNSPLHF	TGCAGTGCTAGAGATAGACAGGGCTTTAATTCACCCCTCCACTTT
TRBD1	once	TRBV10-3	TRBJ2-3	CAIGRTGVSTDTQYF	TGTGCCATCGGACGGACAGGGGTGAGCACAGATACGCAGTATTTT
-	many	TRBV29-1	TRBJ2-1	CSAPRPSGNEQFF	TGCAGCGCACCTAGGCCCTCTGGCAATGAGCAGTTCTTC
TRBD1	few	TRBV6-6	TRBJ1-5	CASSYDRVQPQHF	TGTGCCAGCAGTTACGACAGGGTTCAGCCCCAGCATTTT